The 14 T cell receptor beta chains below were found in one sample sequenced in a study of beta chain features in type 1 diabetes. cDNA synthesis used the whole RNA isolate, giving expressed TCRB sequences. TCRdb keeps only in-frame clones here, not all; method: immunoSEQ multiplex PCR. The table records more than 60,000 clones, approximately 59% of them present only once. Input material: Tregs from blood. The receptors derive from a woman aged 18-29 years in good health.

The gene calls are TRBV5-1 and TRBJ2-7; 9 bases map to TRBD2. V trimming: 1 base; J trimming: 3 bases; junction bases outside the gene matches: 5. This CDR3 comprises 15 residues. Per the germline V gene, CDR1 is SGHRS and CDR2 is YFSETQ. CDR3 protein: CASSLTLAGDYEQYF. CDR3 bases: TGCGCCAGCAGCTTGACACTAGCGGGTGACTACGAGCAGTACTTC.

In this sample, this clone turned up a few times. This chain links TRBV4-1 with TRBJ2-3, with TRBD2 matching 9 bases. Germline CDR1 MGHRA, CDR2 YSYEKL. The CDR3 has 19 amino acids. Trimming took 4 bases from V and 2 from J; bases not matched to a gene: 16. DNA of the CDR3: TGCGCCAGCAGCCCCACGGGCGACCCGGGACTAGCTGCCACAGATACGCAGTATTTT. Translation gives CASSPTGDPGLAATDTQYF.

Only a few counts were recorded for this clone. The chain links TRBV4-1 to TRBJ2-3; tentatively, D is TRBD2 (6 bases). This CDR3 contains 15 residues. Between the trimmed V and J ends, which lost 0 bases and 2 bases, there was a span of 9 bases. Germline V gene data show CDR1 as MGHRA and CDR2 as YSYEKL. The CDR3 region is CASSQDLLATDTQYF. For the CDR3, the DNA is TGCGCCAGCAGCCAAGATCTACTAGCCACAGATACGCAGTATTTT.

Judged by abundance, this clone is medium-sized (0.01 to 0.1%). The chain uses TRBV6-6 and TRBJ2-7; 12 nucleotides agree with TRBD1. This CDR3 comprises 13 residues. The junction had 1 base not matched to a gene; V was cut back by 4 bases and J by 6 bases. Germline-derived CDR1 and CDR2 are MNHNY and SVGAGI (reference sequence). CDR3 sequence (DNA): TGTGCCAGCAGTTCGGGACAGGGGGCCGAGCAGTACTTC. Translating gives CASSSGQGAEQYF.

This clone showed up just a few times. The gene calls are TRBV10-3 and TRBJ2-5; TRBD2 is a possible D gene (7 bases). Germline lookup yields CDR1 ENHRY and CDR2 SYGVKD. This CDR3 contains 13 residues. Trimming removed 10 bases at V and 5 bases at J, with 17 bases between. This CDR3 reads CATQGGTMETQYF. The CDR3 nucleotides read TGTGCCACCCAGGGAGGGACAATGGAGACCCAGTACTTC.

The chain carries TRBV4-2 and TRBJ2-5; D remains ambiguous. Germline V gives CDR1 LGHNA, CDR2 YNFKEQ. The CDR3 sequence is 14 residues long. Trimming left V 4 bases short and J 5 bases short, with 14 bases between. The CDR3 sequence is CASSRPETQETQYF. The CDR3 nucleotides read TGTGCCAGCAGCCGCCCTGAAACGCAGGAGACCCAGTACTTC.

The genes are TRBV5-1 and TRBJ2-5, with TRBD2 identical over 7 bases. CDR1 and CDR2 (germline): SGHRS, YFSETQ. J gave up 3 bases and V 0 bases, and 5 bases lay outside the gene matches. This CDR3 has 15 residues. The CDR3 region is CASSLVTGGEETQYF. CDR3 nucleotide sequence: TGCGCCAGCAGCTTGGTAACGGGGGGAGAAGAGACCCAGTACTTC.

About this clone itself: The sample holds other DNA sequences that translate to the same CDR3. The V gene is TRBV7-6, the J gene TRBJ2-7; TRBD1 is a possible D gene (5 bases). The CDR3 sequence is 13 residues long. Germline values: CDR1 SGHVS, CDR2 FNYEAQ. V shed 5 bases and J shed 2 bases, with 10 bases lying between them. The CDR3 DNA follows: TGTGCCAGCAGCCCCGGACACACCTACGAGCAGTACTTC. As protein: CASSPGHTYEQYF. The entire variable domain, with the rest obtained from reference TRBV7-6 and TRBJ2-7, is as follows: GAGVSQSPRYKVTKRGQDVALRCDPISGHVSLYWYRQALGQGPEFLTYFNYEAQQDKSGLPNDRFSAERPEGSISTLTIQRTEQRDSAMYRCASSPGHTYEQYFGPGTRLTVT.

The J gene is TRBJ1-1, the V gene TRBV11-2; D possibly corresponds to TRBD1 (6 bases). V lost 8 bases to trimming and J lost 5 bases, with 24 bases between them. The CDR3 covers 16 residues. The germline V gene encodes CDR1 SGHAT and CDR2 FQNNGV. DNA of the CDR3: TGTGCCAGCCGGTTATCCGGGACATCGTACTGGACTGAAGCTTTCTTT. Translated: CASRLSGTSYWTEAFF.

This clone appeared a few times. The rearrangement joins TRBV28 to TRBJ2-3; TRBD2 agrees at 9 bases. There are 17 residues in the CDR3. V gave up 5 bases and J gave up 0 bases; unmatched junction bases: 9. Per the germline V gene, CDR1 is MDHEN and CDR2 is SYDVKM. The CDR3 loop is CASSLEGLAVSTDTQYF. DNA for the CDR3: TGTGCCAGCAGTCTAGAGGGACTAGCAGTTAGCACAGATACGCAGTATTTT.

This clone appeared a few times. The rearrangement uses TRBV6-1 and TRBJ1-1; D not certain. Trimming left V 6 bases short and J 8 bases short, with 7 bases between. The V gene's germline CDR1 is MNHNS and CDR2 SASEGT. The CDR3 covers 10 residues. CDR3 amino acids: CASRLREAFF. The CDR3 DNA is TGTGCCAGCAGACTCAGGGAAGCTTTCTTT.

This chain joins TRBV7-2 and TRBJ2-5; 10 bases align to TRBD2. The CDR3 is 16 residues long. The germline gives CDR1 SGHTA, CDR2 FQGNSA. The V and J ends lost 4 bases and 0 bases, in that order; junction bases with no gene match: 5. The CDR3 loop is CASSSSSGGYQETQYF. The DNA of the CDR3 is TGTGCCAGCAGCTCCTCTAGCGGGGGTTACCAAGAGACCCAGTACTTC.

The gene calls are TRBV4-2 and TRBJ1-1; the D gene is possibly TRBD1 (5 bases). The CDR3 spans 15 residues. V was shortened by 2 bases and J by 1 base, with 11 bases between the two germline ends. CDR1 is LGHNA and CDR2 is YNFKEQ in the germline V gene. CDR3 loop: CASSQPSQGNTEAFF. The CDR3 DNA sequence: TGTGCCAGCAGCCAACCTTCCCAGGGGAACACTGAAGCTTTCTTT.

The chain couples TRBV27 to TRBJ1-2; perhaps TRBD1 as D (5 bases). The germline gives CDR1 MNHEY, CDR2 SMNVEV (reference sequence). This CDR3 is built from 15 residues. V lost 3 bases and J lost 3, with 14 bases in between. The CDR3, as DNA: TGTGCCAGCAGTTTTTTCCCAGGGCGAGACTATGGCTACACCTTC. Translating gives CASSFFPGRDYGYTF.